The sequence of this T cell receptor (beta chain) was determined in a study of OX40 agonist ivuxolimab in advanced cancers. General study results and limits: Expanded clones belonging to CD8+ T cells outnumbered, on average, those of CD4+.

Sampling of blood occurred at baseline, cycle 4 day 1, and cycle 7 day 1. CDR1 MGHDK and CDR2 SYGVNS come from the germline V gene. The CDR3 runs 15 residues. V lost 5 bases to trimming and J lost 2 bases; unmatched junction nucleotides: 6. Repertoires were generated with immunoSEQ multiplex PCR, while TCRdb's copy carries only in-frame clones and drops some. The sample includes roughly 60,000 clones, under 95% of them seen just once. Concerning this clone: Its target is not known.

The chain links TRBV25-1 to TRBJ2-1, with 7 bases aligning to TRBD1. The clonotype originates from an adult with an advanced solid tumor such as melanoma, head and neck, liver or kidney cancer. Sequencing used CD4+ or CD8+ T cells sorted from blood, obtained in a trial of the OX40 agonist ivuxolimab. This chain's CDR3 is CASSSQGVAYNEQFF. The CDR3 nucleotides read TGTGCCAGCAGTTCTCAGGGGGTCGCCTACAATGAGCAGTTCTTC.